Following are 8 T cell receptor beta chains from one sample sequenced in a study of response to subunit inactivated influenza vaccine. TCRdb called the RT-PCR reads again in MiXCR, with one record for every CDR3 protein. Of about 570,000 distinct CDR3 sequences listed, 12% were seen once; the top ten hold roughly 10%. This sample comprised PBMCs from blood, obtained on the day of vaccination. Receptors were obtained from a middle-aged man who received an inactivated influenza vaccine.

This rearrangement joins TRBV29-1 to TRBJ1-1; 9 bases align to TRBD1. The CDR3 sequence is 13 residues long. Germline-derived CDR1 and CDR2 are SQVTM and ANQGSEA. After removal of 7 bases from V and 0 bases from J, the junction contained 3 bases not matched to a gene. The CDR3 sequence is CSGGQGMNTEAFF. CDR3 bases: TGCAGCGGTGGACAGGGGATGAACACTGAAGCTTTCTTT.

This sequence joins TRBV30 and TRBJ1-1; no reliable D call. The germline CDR1 and CDR2 sequences are GTSNPN and SVGIG (reference sequence). V lost 7 bases and J 5 bases, leaving 17 bases between the germline ends. The CDR3 has 13 residues. The DNA for the CDR3 is TGTGCCTACCTTGCCCCCGGGGTTACTGAAGCTTTCTTT. It is translated as CAYLAPGVTEAFF.

The table lists this clonotype with a few counts. The rearrangement joins TRBV18 to TRBJ2-3, with a weak D call TRBD1 (6 bases). The V end was cut by 2 bases, the J end by 2 bases, with 11 bases between. Germline values: CDR1 KGHSH, CDR2 LQKENI. This CDR3 comprises 15 residues. CDR3 region: CASSPGGRITDTQYF. The CDR3 coding sequence is TGTGCCAGCTCACCAGGGGGCAGGATCACAGATACGCAGTATTTT.

In this sample, this clonotype turned up a few times. CDR3 residues: CASSQEPGIQGTGELFF. In DNA form, the CDR3 reads TGCGCCAGCAGCCAAGAGCCGGGAATCCAGGGGACCGGGGAGCTGTTTTTT. The chain is built from TRBV4-1 and TRBJ2-2; weak D call: TRBD1 (6 bases). In germline, CDR1 is MGHRA, CDR2 YSYEKL. The ends were cut back, 0 bases at V and 5 bases at J, with 16 bases in the middle. This CDR3 has 17 residues.

The rearrangement uses TRBV2 and TRBJ2-2; 13 bases are shared with TRBD2. This CDR3 has 19 residues. V shed 4 bases, J shed 1 base, and the junction held 9 bases outside the gene matches. From germline, CDR1 is SNHLY and CDR2 FYNNEI. CDR3 nucleotide sequence: TGTGCCAGCAGTGGGCCCTGGACTAGCGGGGGCCAGAACACCGGGGAGCTGTTTTTT. It codes for CASSGPWTSGGQNTGELFF.

This sequence joins TRBV4-2 and TRBJ2-2, with D uncertain. The V gene's germline CDR1 is LGHNA and CDR2 YNFKEQ. The CDR3 contains 16 residues. V gave up 4 bases and J gave up 0 bases, with 12 bases separating them. The CDR3 coding sequence is TGTGCCAGCAGCCCCCTTGGCAGAGCGAACACCGGGGAGCTGTTTTTT. Its protein is CASSPLGRANTGELFF.

The genes are TRBV20-1 and TRBJ2-1; 12 nucleotides match TRBD2. The CDR3 runs 12 residues. The germline CDR1 and CDR2 sequences are DFQATT and SNEGSKA (reference sequence). The CDR3 DNA reads as TGCAGCTGGACTAGCGGGATGGATGAGCAGTTCTTC. Translated, it gives CSWTSGMDEQFF.

This clonotype turned up a few times. The gene calls are TRBV4-2 and TRBJ1-1; D might be TRBD1 (5 bases). Germline values: CDR1 LGHNA, CDR2 YNFKEQ. The length of the CDR3 is 17 residues. The ends were cut back, 2 bases at V and 1 base at J, with 17 bases in the middle. Written as DNA, the CDR3 is TGTGCCAGCAGCCAACCCCCGGAAGACAGCCGGAACACTGAAGCTTTCTTT. Translated, it gives CASSQPPEDSRNTEAFF.